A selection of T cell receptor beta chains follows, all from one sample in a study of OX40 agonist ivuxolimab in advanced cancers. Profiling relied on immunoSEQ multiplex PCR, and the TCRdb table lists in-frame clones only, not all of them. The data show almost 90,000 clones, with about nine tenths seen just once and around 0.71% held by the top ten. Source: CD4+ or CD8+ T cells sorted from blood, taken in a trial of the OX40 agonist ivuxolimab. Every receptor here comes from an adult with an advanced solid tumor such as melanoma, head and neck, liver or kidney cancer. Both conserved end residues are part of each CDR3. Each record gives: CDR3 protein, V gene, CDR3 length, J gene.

cdr3_aa: CASSLMGTDTQYF
v_call: TRBV13
cdr3_length: 13
j_call: TRBJ2-3

cdr3_aa: CASKAGGSTDTQYF
v_call: TRBV28
cdr3_length: 14
j_call: TRBJ2-3

cdr3_aa: CAWSGQGNTGELFF
v_call: TRBV30
cdr3_length: 14
j_call: TRBJ2-2

cdr3_aa: CASTPHPKGLISNQPQHF
v_call: TRBV28
cdr3_length: 18
j_call: TRBJ1-5

cdr3_aa: CASTKGREKLFF
v_call: TRBV28
cdr3_length: 12
j_call: TRBJ1-4

cdr3_aa: CASSLPSGYEQYF
v_call: TRBV28
cdr3_length: 13
j_call: TRBJ2-7

cdr3_aa: CASSLDGREIETQYF
v_call: TRBV7-9
cdr3_length: 15
j_call: TRBJ2-5

cdr3_aa: CASSQAIGTDYEQYF
v_call: TRBV7-9
cdr3_length: 15
j_call: TRBJ2-7

cdr3_aa: CASSPQGQLYEQYF
v_call: TRBV9
cdr3_length: 14
j_call: TRBJ2-7

cdr3_aa: CASSRTGSFYNEQFF
v_call: TRBV5-6
cdr3_length: 15
j_call: TRBJ2-1

cdr3_aa: CASSLGQGGWGYTF
v_call: TRBV7-9
cdr3_length: 14
j_call: TRBJ1-2

cdr3_aa: CASSLLGNTEAFF
v_call: TRBV5-1
cdr3_length: 13
j_call: TRBJ1-1

cdr3_aa: CASSPWTSDAGELFF
v_call: TRBV7-2
cdr3_length: 15
j_call: TRBJ2-2

cdr3_aa: CASIDRVQETQYF
v_call: TRBV18
cdr3_length: 13
j_call: TRBJ2-5

cdr3_aa: CASQDRGSNQPQHF
v_call: TRBV19
cdr3_length: 14
j_call: TRBJ1-5

cdr3_aa: CASSSPPGRAFF
v_call: TRBV6-5
cdr3_length: 12
j_call: TRBJ1-1

cdr3_aa: CASQDGTGGEKLFF
v_call: TRBV11-3
cdr3_length: 14
j_call: TRBJ1-4

cdr3_aa: CASSPRDRVYNEQFF
v_call: TRBV18
cdr3_length: 15
j_call: TRBJ2-1

cdr3_aa: CASSLEGPGPQHF
v_call: TRBV7-2
cdr3_length: 13
j_call: TRBJ1-5

cdr3_aa: CASSPRTSGSYNEQFF
v_call: TRBV7-9
cdr3_length: 16
j_call: TRBJ2-1

cdr3_aa: CASSLGEGDNQPQHF
v_call: TRBV13
cdr3_length: 15
j_call: TRBJ1-5

cdr3_aa: CASSLFEGSRYGYTF
v_call: TRBV27
cdr3_length: 15
j_call: TRBJ1-2

cdr3_aa: CASSLEENTEAFF
v_call: TRBV5-1
cdr3_length: 13
j_call: TRBJ1-1

cdr3_aa: CASSSGVATYEQYF
v_call: TRBV6-5
cdr3_length: 14
j_call: TRBJ2-7

cdr3_aa: CASSLLAANSPLHF
v_call: TRBV7-8
cdr3_length: 14
j_call: TRBJ1-6